Below are 9 T cell receptor beta chains sequenced from a single sample in a study of T cell repertoires in cytomegalovirus infection. TCRdb passed the reads through MiXCR, listing each CDR3 protein once. The sample contains fewer than 700,000 distinct CDR3 sequences, 20% to 25% of which appear only once. The sample comprised CD8+ T cells from PBMCs. These TCRs come from a human donor in good health (CMV status not recorded). Some clones in this sample may be carry-over from other donors' samples.

The chain recombines TRBV2 with TRBJ2-7, with D possibly matching TRBD2 (5 bases). The germline V gene has CDR1 SNHLY and CDR2 FYNNEI. The V end was cut by 8 bases, the J end by 0 bases, with 20 bases between. CDR3 length: 16 residues. The CDR3 sequence: CASSIEVRASSYEQYF. DNA for the CDR3: TGTGCCAGCTCAATTGAGGTGCGGGCGAGCTCCTACGAGCAGTACTTC.

The DNA of the CDR3 is TGTGCCAGCAGCCAACCCGAGGGGTATTCTGGGGCCAACGTCCTGACTTTC. Amino acid sequence: CASSQPEGYSGANVLTF. The chain recombines TRBV14 with TRBJ2-6; tentatively, D is TRBD1 or TRBD2 (5 bases each). V was trimmed by 2 bases and J by 1 base, leaving 12 bases between them. Per the germline V gene, CDR1 is SGHDN and CDR2 is FVKESK. The CDR3 is 17 amino acids.

This clonotype was seen once. The chain recombines TRBV20-1 with TRBJ2-7; D unresolved. Germline V gene lookup returns CDR1 DFQATT and CDR2 SNEGSKA (reference sequence). There are 12 residues in the CDR3. V was trimmed by 0 bases and J by 3 bases, leaving 6 bases between them. CDR3 nucleotide sequence: TGCAGTGCTAGAGAGGGGATCTACGAGCAGTACGTC. The encoded protein is CSAREGIYEQYV.

This clonotype was seen a few times. The chain uses TRBV5-1 and TRBJ2-7; the D call may be TRBD1 or TRBD2 (5 bases each). The CDR3 length is 13 residues. V was cut by 3 bases and J by 4 bases, with 11 bases left in between. CDR1 SGHRS and CDR2 YFSETQ come from the germline V gene. CDR3 in DNA: TGCGCCAGCAGCTGGGGGACCAATTACGAGCAGTACTTC. The encoded protein is CASSWGTNYEQYF.

About this clonotype: This may stem from a read error, because a much larger clone lies one nucleotide away. The rearrangement links TRBV7-2 to TRBJ2-3; either TRBD1 or TRBD2 may supply D (5 bases each). The CDR3 consists of 14 residues. The germline V and J ends were trimmed by 6 bases and 8 bases, with 18 bases remaining between them. Per the germline V gene, CDR1 is SGHTA and CDR2 is FQGNSA. The chain's CDR3 is CASRGPGTDGTQYF. DNA of the CDR3: TGTGCCAGCAGAGGTCCCGGGACCGACGGTACGCAGTATTTT.

The sample holds a few counts of this clonotype. The chain links TRBV6-1 to TRBJ1-2; D uncertain. CDR1 and CDR2 (germline): MNHNS, SASEGT. CDR3 length: 16 residues. V lost 1 base and J lost 2, with 14 bases in between. CDR3 coding DNA: TGTGCCAGCAGTGAAGAGACCCAGGTGTTAAACTATGGCTACACCTTC. Protein: CASSEETQVLNYGYTF.

The V call is TRBV6-1, the J call TRBJ1-1, with 7 bases fitting TRBD1. Trimming cost V 0 bases and J 2 bases; bases outside gene matches: 6. CDR3 length: 16 residues. Germline V gives CDR1 MNHNS, CDR2 SASEGT. The CDR3 is CASSEASDRINTEAFF. DNA for the CDR3: TGTGCCAGCAGTGAAGCTTCGGACAGGATTAACACTGAAGCTTTCTTT.

V usage is TRBV7-9 and J usage is TRBJ1-2, with D maybe TRBD1 (5 bases). The CDR3 contains 13 residues. V lost 7 bases, J lost 4 bases, and 13 bases lay in between. CDR1 is SEHNR, CDR2 FQNEAQ, per germline (reference sequence). The CDR3 DNA follows: TGTGCCAGCACTCGGGGGGGAAGCTATGGCTACACCTTC. Its protein is CASTRGGSYGYTF.

This sequence joins TRBV29-1 and TRBJ1-2; unclear D gene. V shed 3 bases and J shed 2 bases, with 4 bases lying between them. The length of the CDR3 is 11 residues. The germline V gene has CDR1 SQVTM and CDR2 ANQGSEA. Here the CDR3 reads CSVDRNYGYTF. CDR3 sequence (DNA): TGCAGCGTTGACAGGAACTATGGCTACACCTTC. Full variable domain (rest looked up from reference TRBV29-1 and TRBJ1-2): SAVISQKPSRDICQRGTSLTIQCQVDSQVTMMFWYRQQPGQSLTLIATANQGSEATYESGFVIDKFPISRPNLTFSTLTVSNMSPEDSSIYLCSVDRNYGYTFGSGTRLTVV.